This T cell receptor beta chain was recorded in a study of T cell changes during pregnancy in multiple sclerosis. The table came from immunoSEQ multiplex PCR; TCRdb's copy has only in-frame clones and leaves some out. Here the sample spans approximately 97,000 clones, 90% being singletons. The CDR3 runs to 16 residues. Trimming took off 0 bases at V and 2 bases at J, with 12 bases between the two ends. In germline, CDR1 is SGHDN, CDR2 FVKESK. The gene calls are TRBV14 and TRBJ2-3, with no clear D. The sequencing here drew on peripheral blood, taken in the second trimester of pregnancy. The sequence was obtained from a female donor in good health, enrolled as a control in a pregnancy study. CDR3 coding DNA: TGTGCCAGCAGCCAAGATCTGGCAGGTCCCACAGATACGCAGTATTTT. It encodes CASSQDLAGPTDTQYF.